The rows below give T cell receptor beta chains drawn from one sample of a study of T-cell memory formation after mild COVID-19. TCRdb reprocessed the 5' RACE reads via MiXCR and lists one record per CDR3 protein. The profile shows 250,000 to 300,000 distinct CDR3 sequences, roughly 8% of them singletons. Material for sequencing was PBMCs or a T cell subset sorted from them (not recorded which). The receptors derive from a man between 18 and 35 years old who had mild COVID-19 (a few samples of this study predate the infection). Cell type and time point are not known. The CDR3 runs from the conserved cysteine through the conserved F or W. A D gene is named only where the DNA matches it firmly. Not every row has a clone size; where given, it reads once, few, many or a size class.

CDR3 DNA: TGTGCCAGCTCGACCATGAGCGGGGGGAGCGATGAGCAGTTCTTC
CDR3 protein: CASSTMSGGSDEQFF
V gene: TRBV18
D gene: TRBD2
clone size: .
J gene: TRBJ2-1

CDR3 DNA: TGTGCCACCAGTGATCGAGAAACTGAAGCTTTCTTT
CDR3 protein: CATSDRETEAFF
V gene: TRBV24-1
D gene: .
clone size: few
J gene: TRBJ1-1

CDR3 DNA: TGTGCCAGCAGCTCCACGGGACAGACCGACGAGCAGTACTTC
CDR3 protein: CASSSTGQTDEQYF
V gene: TRBV7-6
D gene: TRBD1
clone size: .
J gene: TRBJ2-7

CDR3 DNA: TGCGCCAGCAGCGAAGGGACAGCTAATCAGCCCCAGCATTTT
CDR3 protein: CASSEGTANQPQHF
V gene: TRBV5-1
D gene: TRBD1
clone size: .
J gene: TRBJ1-5

CDR3 DNA: TGTGCCAGCCGACAAACTCGGGACAGGATGGGATTTGGGACGCAGTATTTT
CDR3 protein: CASRQTRDRMGFGTQYF
V gene: TRBV7-8
D gene: TRBD1
clone size: few
J gene: TRBJ2-3

CDR3 DNA: TGTGCCAGCAGCCTCGGTAAAGCAAACTATGGCTACACCTTC
CDR3 protein: CASSLGKANYGYTF
V gene: TRBV3-1
D gene: .
clone size: few
J gene: TRBJ1-2

CDR3 DNA: TGTGCCAGCACCTCTGGGGCCAGTTGGAACACTGAAGCTTTCTTT
CDR3 protein: CASTSGASWNTEAFF
V gene: TRBV12-3/TRBV12-4
D gene: .
clone size: few
J gene: TRBJ1-1

CDR3 DNA: TGTGCCAGTAGTATATTTAGGAATGAGCAGTTCTTC
CDR3 protein: CASSIFRNEQFF
V gene: TRBV19
D gene: .
clone size: many
J gene: TRBJ2-1

CDR3 DNA: TGTGCCAGCTCACAACAGGGCACCGGCACAGATACGCAGTATTTT
CDR3 protein: CASSQQGTGTDTQYF
V gene: TRBV18
D gene: .
clone size: .
J gene: TRBJ2-3

CDR3 DNA: TGTGCCACCAGTGTCGAGGGGAACACCGGGGAGCTGTTTTTT
CDR3 protein: CATSVEGNTGELFF
V gene: TRBV24-1
D gene: .
clone size: .
J gene: TRBJ2-2

CDR3 DNA: TGTGCCAGCAGTTATGGGTGGGGCGGTCAAGAGACCCAGTACTTC
CDR3 protein: CASSYGWGGQETQYF
V gene: TRBV6-2/TRBV6-3
D gene: .
clone size: many
J gene: TRBJ2-5

CDR3 DNA: TGTGCCAGCAGCCAAGAATTGGACGGGGGGGGATCCTACAATGAGCAGTTCTTC
CDR3 protein: CASSQELDGGGSYNEQFF
V gene: TRBV4-2
D gene: TRBD2
clone size: .
J gene: TRBJ2-1

CDR3 DNA: TGTGCCAGCGGCGGTTCGTCCTATAATTCACCCCTCCACTTT
CDR3 protein: CASGGSSYNSPLHF
V gene: TRBV12-3/TRBV12-4
D gene: .
clone size: .
J gene: TRBJ1-6

CDR3 DNA: TGTGCCAGCAGGCGAGGCACTGATTCACCCCTCCACTTT
CDR3 protein: CASRRGTDSPLHF
V gene: TRBV25-1
D gene: .
clone size: .
J gene: TRBJ1-6

CDR3 DNA: TGCAGCGTTAACCCTGACAGGGGTAGAGCTTTCTTT
CDR3 protein: CSVNPDRGRAFF
V gene: TRBV29-1
D gene: TRBD1
clone size: few
J gene: TRBJ1-1

CDR3 DNA: TGCGCCAGCAGCCAAGGTGTGGGGGTACAAGAGACCCAGTACTTC
CDR3 protein: CASSQGVGVQETQYF
V gene: TRBV4-1
D gene: .
clone size: .
J gene: TRBJ2-5

CDR3 DNA: TGCGCCAGCAGCTTGACCGCGGGGGGATTCCAAGAGACCCAGTACTTC
CDR3 protein: CASSLTAGGFQETQYF
V gene: TRBV5-1
D gene: TRBD2
clone size: few
J gene: TRBJ2-5

CDR3 DNA: TGTGCCAGCAGTCTCCTAAATCTGGATACGCAGTATTTT
CDR3 protein: CASSLLNLDTQYF
V gene: TRBV12-3/TRBV12-4
D gene: .
clone size: few
J gene: TRBJ2-3

CDR3 DNA: TGCGCCAGCAGCCTGCGGGTTGGGACAGTCGGTGAGGATACGCAGTATTTT
CDR3 protein: CASSLRVGTVGEDTQYF
V gene: TRBV4-1
D gene: TRBD1
clone size: .
J gene: TRBJ2-3

CDR3 DNA: TGTGCCAGCAGCCAAGGGAGAGAGAATGGCTACACCTTC
CDR3 protein: CASSQGRENGYTF
V gene: TRBV3-1
D gene: .
clone size: many
J gene: TRBJ1-2

CDR3 DNA: TGTGCCAGCAGTTCGCGGGGGGTCACAGATACGCAGTATTTT
CDR3 protein: CASSSRGVTDTQYF
V gene: TRBV7-6
D gene: TRBD2
clone size: .
J gene: TRBJ2-3

CDR3 DNA: TGTGCCAGCAGCCAAACTCAGGGCTACGAGCAGTACTTC
CDR3 protein: CASSQTQGYEQYF
V gene: TRBV7-6
D gene: .
clone size: few
J gene: TRBJ2-7

CDR3 DNA: TGCAGTGCTAGGCACCCGTATACAGATACGCAGTATTTT
CDR3 protein: CSARHPYTDTQYF
V gene: TRBV20-1
D gene: .
clone size: .
J gene: TRBJ2-3

CDR3 DNA: TGCAGCGTTGGACGGGCGGGGGGGCGAGAGACCCAGTACTTC
CDR3 protein: CSVGRAGGRETQYF
V gene: TRBV29-1
D gene: TRBD2
clone size: many
J gene: TRBJ2-5

CDR3 DNA: TGCGCCAGCAGCCCCAGGGGGTGGGGGCGCGGCACTGAAGCTTTCTTT
CDR3 protein: CASSPRGWGRGTEAFF
V gene: TRBV5-1
D gene: TRBD1
clone size: many
J gene: TRBJ1-1

CDR3 DNA: TGCGCCAGCGTATACGACCAGGGGGCGGAAGCTTTCTTT
CDR3 protein: CASVYDQGAEAFF
V gene: TRBV5-1
D gene: TRBD1
clone size: many
J gene: TRBJ1-1

CDR3 DNA: TGCGCCAGCAGTTCTGGGACAGGGCCAGAGACCCAGTACTTC
CDR3 protein: CASSSGTGPETQYF
V gene: TRBV5-1
D gene: TRBD1
clone size: few
J gene: TRBJ2-5

CDR3 DNA: TGTGCCAGCAGCTTAGCTAGCACAGATACGCAGTATTTT
CDR3 protein: CASSLASTDTQYF
V gene: TRBV5-1
D gene: .
clone size: medium-sized
J gene: TRBJ2-3

CDR3 DNA: TGTGCCAGCAGCCTTTCGGGAATGCAAGAGACCCAGTACTTC
CDR3 protein: CASSLSGMQETQYF
V gene: TRBV25-1
D gene: .
clone size: .
J gene: TRBJ2-5

CDR3 DNA: TGCAGTGCTAGGTTACCCGGGTCGGGGGCATGGGTGACAGATACGCAGTATTTT
CDR3 protein: CSARLPGSGAWVTDTQYF
V gene: TRBV20-1
D gene: .
clone size: few
J gene: TRBJ2-3

CDR3 DNA: TGCGCCAGCAGCTTCGAGTGGCCAGGAGCCTACGAGCAGTACTTC
CDR3 protein: CASSFEWPGAYEQYF
V gene: TRBV5-1
D gene: .
clone size: many
J gene: TRBJ2-7

CDR3 DNA: TGTGCCAGCACCCGGACTAGCGGGGGGGTGATAAGCGAGACCCAGTACTTC
CDR3 protein: CASTRTSGGVISETQYF
V gene: TRBV5-4
D gene: TRBD2
clone size: few
J gene: TRBJ2-5

CDR3 DNA: TGCAGCGGGTGGGGCACTGAAGCTTTCTTT
CDR3 protein: CSGWGTEAFF
V gene: TRBV29-1
D gene: .
clone size: .
J gene: TRBJ1-1

CDR3 DNA: TGTGCCAGCAGTTTATTGGCAACGGGAGGGTATATGACAGATACGCAGTATTTT
CDR3 protein: CASSLLATGGYMTDTQYF
V gene: TRBV27
D gene: TRBD2
clone size: few
J gene: TRBJ2-3

CDR3 DNA: TGTGCCAGCAGCTTCACTTATTTTCGACAGGGGGGGAACAATGAGCAGTTCTTC
CDR3 protein: CASSFTYFRQGGNNEQFF
V gene: TRBV5-5
D gene: TRBD1
clone size: .
J gene: TRBJ2-1

CDR3 DNA: TGTGCCAGCAGTTCGGGACAGGGAGGTCAGCCCCAGCATTTT
CDR3 protein: CASSSGQGGQPQHF
V gene: TRBV6-5
D gene: TRBD1
clone size: many
J gene: TRBJ1-5

CDR3 DNA: TGTGCCAGCCACTCGAGCCGCTCTGGGGCCAACGTCCTGACTTTC
CDR3 protein: CASHSSRSGANVLTF
V gene: TRBV11-2
D gene: .
clone size: many
J gene: TRBJ2-6

CDR3 DNA: TGTGCCAGCAGCCCAGGGACAGGGGGCGCTTCTGCTCATTTT
CDR3 protein: CASSPGTGGASAHF
V gene: TRBV11-2
D gene: TRBD1
clone size: .
J gene: TRBJ2-3

CDR3 DNA: TGTGCCTGGAGTGTACATGGGGCCGGGGAGCTGTTTTTT
CDR3 protein: CAWSVHGAGELFF
V gene: TRBV30
D gene: .
clone size: few
J gene: TRBJ2-2

CDR3 DNA: TGCAGTGCTGACGGGACTAGCCCCCTCTGGTCCTACAATGAGCAGTTCTTC
CDR3 protein: CSADGTSPLWSYNEQFF
V gene: TRBV20-1
D gene: TRBD2
clone size: .
J gene: TRBJ2-1

CDR3 DNA: TGCGCCAGCAGCTTTTTGGGGGCAGGTTTCGGGGAGACCCAGTACTTC
CDR3 protein: CASSFLGAGFGETQYF
V gene: TRBV5-1
D gene: .
clone size: .
J gene: TRBJ2-5

CDR3 DNA: TGTGCCAGTAGTATGGGGTACGAGCAGTACTTC
CDR3 protein: CASSMGYEQYF
V gene: TRBV19
D gene: .
clone size: .
J gene: TRBJ2-7

CDR3 DNA: TGTGCCAGCAGCAGAAGACTAGCGGCCCAAGAGACCCAGTACTTC
CDR3 protein: CASSRRLAAQETQYF
V gene: TRBV5-4
D gene: TRBD2
clone size: few
J gene: TRBJ2-5

CDR3 DNA: TGTGCCAGCAGTTCGGGACAGGGGGGCAATCAGCCCCAGCATTTT
CDR3 protein: CASSSGQGGNQPQHF
V gene: TRBV27
D gene: TRBD1
clone size: few
J gene: TRBJ1-5

CDR3 DNA: TGTGCCAGCACTGAAACAGGGTTAGCCCCTAACTATGGCTACACCTTC
CDR3 protein: CASTETGLAPNYGYTF
V gene: TRBV6-5
D gene: .
clone size: .
J gene: TRBJ1-2